This T cell receptor beta chain derives from a study of T cells in Graves' hyperthyroidism and ophthalmopathy. Whole-study findings and limits: By a 13 V-J model, ophthalmopathy was set apart from stable hyperthyroidism. Most clonotypes expanded in the thyroid (above 0.001) were also present in blood.

The CDR3 has 13 amino acids. V was pared by 5 bases and J by 4 bases, with 11 bases between. Germline CDR1 is WSHSY and CDR2 is SAAADI. The investigators amplified TCR beta CDR3 regions from RNA transcripts. The HTBI primer set served for first-round RT-PCR of the TCR CDR3. TCRdb re-analysed the multiplex PCR reads in MiXCR, keeping a single row per CDR3 protein. The sample records 350,000 or so distinct CDR3 sequences, over 15% being singletons. This clonotype was recorded at least ten times. Its antigen is unidentified. V is TRBV10-2 and J is TRBJ1-2; D not resolved. This receptor was obtained from a woman in her thirties or forties with Graves' ophthalmopathy. Specimen: blood. The CDR3 is CASSKAPLYGYTF. CDR3 bases: TGCGCCAGCAGTAAGGCGCCGCTCTATGGCTACACCTTC.